The present T cell receptor beta chain was sequenced within a study of technical replicates of blood from several donors. CDR1 and CDR2 (germline): SQVTM, ANQGSEA. This CDR3 contains 15 residues. V lost 4 bases to trimming and J lost 2 bases, with 18 bases between them. Some clones are missing from TCRdb's copy, which holds only in-frame ones; the method was immunoSEQ multiplex PCR. The sample consists of some 82,000 clones, approximately 94% of them appearing once. This clone came up once. Specimen: T cells isolated from PBMCs. The chain employs TRBV29-1 and TRBJ2-7; no definite D call. The receptor comes from a human donor in good health. CDR3 loop: CSVVLVRQVAYEQYF. Written as DNA, the CDR3 is TGCAGCGTTGTATTGGTTAGGCAGGTAGCCTACGAGCAGTACTTC.